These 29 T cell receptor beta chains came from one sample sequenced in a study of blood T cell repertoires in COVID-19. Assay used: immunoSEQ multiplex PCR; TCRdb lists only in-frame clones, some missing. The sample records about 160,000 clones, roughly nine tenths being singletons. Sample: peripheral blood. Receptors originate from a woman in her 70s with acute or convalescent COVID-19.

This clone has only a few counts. The CDR3 DNA follows: TGTGCCAGCAGTGCTTGGACAGGGCGCGGTGAGAACTATGGCTACACCTTC. It yields the protein CASSAWTGRGENYGYTF. This chain uses TRBV6-1 with TRBJ1-2, with TRBD1 matching over 8 bases. CDR3 length: 17 residues. The germline gives CDR1 MNHNS, CDR2 SASEGT. Trimming at V came to 4 bases and at J to 2 bases, leaving 12 bases not matched to a gene.

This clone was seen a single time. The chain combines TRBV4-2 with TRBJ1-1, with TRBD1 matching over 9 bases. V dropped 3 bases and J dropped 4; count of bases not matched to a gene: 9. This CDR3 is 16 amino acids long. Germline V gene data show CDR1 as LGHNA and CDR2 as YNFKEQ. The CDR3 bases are TGTGCCAGCAGCCATTGGACAGGGGAGAAAGGCACTGAAGCTTTCTTT. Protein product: CASSHWTGEKGTEAFF.

The CDR3 nucleotides are TGTGCCAGTAGTACGGGACTAGCGGGGACGACCGGGGAGCTGTTTTTT. Translation: CASSTGLAGTTGELFF. The V and J genes are TRBV19 and TRBJ2-2, with TRBD2 identical over 13 bases. V trimming: 4 bases; J trimming: 5 bases; junction bases outside the gene matches: 4. The CDR3 spans 16 residues. Germline V gene lookup returns CDR1 LNHDA and CDR2 SQIVND (reference sequence).

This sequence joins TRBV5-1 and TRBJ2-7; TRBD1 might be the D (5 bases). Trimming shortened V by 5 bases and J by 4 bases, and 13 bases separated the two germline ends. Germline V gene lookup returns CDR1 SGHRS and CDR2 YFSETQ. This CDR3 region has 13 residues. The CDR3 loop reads CASSQQRGYEQYF. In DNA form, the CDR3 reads TGCGCCAGCAGTCAACAAAGGGGATACGAGCAGTACTTC.

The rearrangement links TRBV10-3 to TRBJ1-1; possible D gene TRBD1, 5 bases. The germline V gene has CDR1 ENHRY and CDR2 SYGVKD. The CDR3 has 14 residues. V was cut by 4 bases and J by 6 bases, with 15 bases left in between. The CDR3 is CAISAGPERSEAFF. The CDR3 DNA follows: TGTGCCATCAGTGCAGGGCCTGAGAGGTCTGAAGCTTTCTTT.

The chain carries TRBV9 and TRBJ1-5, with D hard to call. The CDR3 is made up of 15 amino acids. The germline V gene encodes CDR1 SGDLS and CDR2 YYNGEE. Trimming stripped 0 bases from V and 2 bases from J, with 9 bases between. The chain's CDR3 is CASSVGGGGNQPQHF. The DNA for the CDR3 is TGTGCCAGCAGCGTAGGGGGAGGAGGCAATCAGCCCCAGCATTTT. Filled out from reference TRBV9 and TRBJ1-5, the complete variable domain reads DSGVTQTPKHLITATGQRVTLRCSPRSGDLSVYWYQQSLDQGLQFLIQYYNGEERAKGNILERFSAQQFPDLHSELNLSSLELGDSALYFCASSVGGGGNQPQHFGDGTRLSIL.

The CDR3 loop is CASSFSGGRAYNEQFF. The DNA of the CDR3 is TGTGCCAGCAGCTTTAGCGGTGGGAGGGCCTACAATGAGCAGTTCTTC. The V and J genes are TRBV7-9 and TRBJ2-1, with 7 bases lining up with TRBD2. V lost 3 bases, J lost 2 bases, and 7 bases stayed unmatched. The CDR3 spans 16 residues. CDR1 and CDR2 from the germline V gene are SEHNR and FQNEAQ (reference sequence). Full variable domain (rest looked up from reference TRBV7-9 and TRBJ2-1): DTGVSQNPRHKITKRGQNVTFRCDPISEHNRLYWYRQTLGQGPEFLTYFQNEAQLEKSRLLSDRFSAERPKGSFSTLEIQRTEQGDSAMYLCASSFSGGRAYNEQFFGPGTRLTVL.

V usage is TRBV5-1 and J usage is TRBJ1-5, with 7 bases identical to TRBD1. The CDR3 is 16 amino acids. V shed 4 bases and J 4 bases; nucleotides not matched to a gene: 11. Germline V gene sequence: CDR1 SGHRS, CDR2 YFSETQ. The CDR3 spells CASSLDGTARNQPQHF. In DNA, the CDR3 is TGCGCCAGCAGCCTCGATGGGACAGCCAGAAATCAGCCCCAGCATTTT.

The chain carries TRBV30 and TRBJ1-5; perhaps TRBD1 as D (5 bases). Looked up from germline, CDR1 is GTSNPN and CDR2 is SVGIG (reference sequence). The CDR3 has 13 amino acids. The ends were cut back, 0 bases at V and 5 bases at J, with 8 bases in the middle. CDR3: CAWSVQVDQPQHF. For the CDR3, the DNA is TGTGCCTGGAGTGTACAGGTCGATCAGCCCCAGCATTTT.

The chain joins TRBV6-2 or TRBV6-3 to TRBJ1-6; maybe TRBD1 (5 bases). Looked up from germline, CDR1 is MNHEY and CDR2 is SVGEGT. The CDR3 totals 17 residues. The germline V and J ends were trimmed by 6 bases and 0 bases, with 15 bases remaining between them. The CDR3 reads CASSPGQFTSYNSPLHF. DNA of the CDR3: TGTGCCAGCAGCCCTGGACAATTCACCTCCTATAATTCACCCCTCCACTTT.

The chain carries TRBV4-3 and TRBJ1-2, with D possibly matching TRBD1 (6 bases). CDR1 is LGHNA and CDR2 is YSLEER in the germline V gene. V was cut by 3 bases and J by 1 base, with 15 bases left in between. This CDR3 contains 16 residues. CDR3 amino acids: CASSQRGNRVNYGYTF. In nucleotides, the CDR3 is TGCGCCAGCAGCCAGAGGGGGAACAGGGTTAACTATGGCTACACCTTC.

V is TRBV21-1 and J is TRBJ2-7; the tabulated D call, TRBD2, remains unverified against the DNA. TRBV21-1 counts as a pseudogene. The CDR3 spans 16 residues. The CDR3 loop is CASSPGNVYCGYEQYF. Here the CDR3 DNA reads TGTGCCAGCAGCCCCGGAAATGTGTATTGCGGCTACGAGCAGTACTTC.

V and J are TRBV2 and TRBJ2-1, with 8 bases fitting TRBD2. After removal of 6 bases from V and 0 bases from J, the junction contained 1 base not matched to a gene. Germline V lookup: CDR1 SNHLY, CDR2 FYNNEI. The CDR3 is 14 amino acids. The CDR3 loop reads CASRSGSSYNEQFF. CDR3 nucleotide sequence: TGTGCCAGCAGGAGCGGGAGCTCCTACAATGAGCAGTTCTTC.

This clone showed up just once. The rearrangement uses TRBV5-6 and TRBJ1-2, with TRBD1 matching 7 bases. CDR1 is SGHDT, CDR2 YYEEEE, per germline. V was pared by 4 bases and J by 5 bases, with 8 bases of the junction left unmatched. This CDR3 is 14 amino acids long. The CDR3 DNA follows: TGTGCCAGCAGCCCGTCGACAGGGAGGTATGGCTACACCTTC. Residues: CASSPSTGRYGYTF.

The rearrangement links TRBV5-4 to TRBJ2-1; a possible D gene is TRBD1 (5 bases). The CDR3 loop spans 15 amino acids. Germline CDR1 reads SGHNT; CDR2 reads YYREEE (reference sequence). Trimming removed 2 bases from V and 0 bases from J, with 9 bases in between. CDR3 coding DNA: TGTGCCAGCAGCTTAGACAGAAGCTCCTACAATGAGCAGTTCTTC. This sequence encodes CASSLDRSSYNEQFF.

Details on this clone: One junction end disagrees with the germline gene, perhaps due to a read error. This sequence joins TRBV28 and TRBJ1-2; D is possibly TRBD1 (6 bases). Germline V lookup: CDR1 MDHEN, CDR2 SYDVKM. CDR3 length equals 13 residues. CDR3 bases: TGTGCCAGCACTCCCGGTCGGGGGGCAGGACAACGCTTC. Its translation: CASTPGRGAGQRF.

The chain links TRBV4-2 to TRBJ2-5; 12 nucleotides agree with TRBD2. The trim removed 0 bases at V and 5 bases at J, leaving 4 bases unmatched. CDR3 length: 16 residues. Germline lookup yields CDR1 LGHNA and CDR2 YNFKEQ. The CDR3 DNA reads TGTGCCAGCAGCCAAGATCCTAGCGGGGGGGCCGAGACCCAGTACTTC. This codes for CASSQDPSGGAETQYF.

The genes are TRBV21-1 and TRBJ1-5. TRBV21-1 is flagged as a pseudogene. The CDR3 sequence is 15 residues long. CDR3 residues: CASSKGGGGNQPQHF. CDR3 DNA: TGTGCCAGCAGCAAAGGGGGAGGTGGCAATCAGCCCCAGCATTTT.

CDR3 coding DNA: TGTGCCAGCACCCCAGGGACAGACTATGGCTACACCTTC. It specifies CASTPGTDYGYTF. The chain carries TRBV5-6 and TRBJ1-2; 7 bases align to TRBD1. Trimming took 6 bases from V and 3 from J; bases not matched to a gene: 5. Germline loops: CDR1 SGHDT, CDR2 YYEEEE. This CDR3 comprises 13 residues. Based on the CDR3 plus reference TRBV5-6 and TRBJ1-2, the full variable domain is DAGVTQSPTHLIKTRGQQVTLRCSPKSGHDTVSWYQQALGQGPQFIFQYYEEEERQRGNFPDRFSGHQFPNYSSELNVNALLLGDSALYLCASTPGTDYGYTFGSGTRLTVV.

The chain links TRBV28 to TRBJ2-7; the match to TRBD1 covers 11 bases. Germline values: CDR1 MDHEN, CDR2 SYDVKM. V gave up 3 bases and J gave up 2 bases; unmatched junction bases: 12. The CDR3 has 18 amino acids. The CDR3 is CASSFSGVGQGAAYEQYF. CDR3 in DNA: TGTGCCAGCAGTTTTTCTGGGGTTGGACAGGGGGCGGCCTACGAGCAGTACTTC.

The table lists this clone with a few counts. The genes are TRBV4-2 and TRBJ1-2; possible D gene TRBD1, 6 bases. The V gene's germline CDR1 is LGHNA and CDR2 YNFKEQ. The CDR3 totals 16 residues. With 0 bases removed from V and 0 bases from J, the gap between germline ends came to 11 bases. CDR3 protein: CASSQDDEGANYGYTF. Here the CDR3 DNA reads TGTGCCAGCAGCCAAGATGATGAGGGGGCTAACTATGGCTACACCTTC.

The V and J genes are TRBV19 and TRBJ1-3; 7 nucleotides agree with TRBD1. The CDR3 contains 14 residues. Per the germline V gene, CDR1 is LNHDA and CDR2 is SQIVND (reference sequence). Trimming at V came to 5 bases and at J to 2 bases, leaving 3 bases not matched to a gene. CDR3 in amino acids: CASSATGTGNTIYF. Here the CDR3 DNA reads TGTGCCAGTAGTGCGACAGGGACTGGAAACACCATATATTTT.

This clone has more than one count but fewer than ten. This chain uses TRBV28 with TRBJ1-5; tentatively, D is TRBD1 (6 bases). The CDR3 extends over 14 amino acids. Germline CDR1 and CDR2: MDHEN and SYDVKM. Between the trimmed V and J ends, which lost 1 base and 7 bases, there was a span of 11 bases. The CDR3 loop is CASSLYRVQQPQHF. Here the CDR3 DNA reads TGTGCCAGCAGTTTATACAGGGTACAGCAGCCCCAGCATTTT.

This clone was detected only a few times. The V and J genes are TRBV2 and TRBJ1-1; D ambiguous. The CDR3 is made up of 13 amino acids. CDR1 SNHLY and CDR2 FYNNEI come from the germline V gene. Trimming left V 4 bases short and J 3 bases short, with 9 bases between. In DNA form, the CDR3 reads TGTGCCAGCAGTGGGGAGGTGGACACTGAAGCTTTCTTT. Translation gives CASSGEVDTEAFF. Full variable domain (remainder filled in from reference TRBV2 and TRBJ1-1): EPEVTQTPSHQVTQMGQEVILRCVPISNHLYFYWYRQILGQKVEFLVSFYNNEISEKSEIFDDQFSVERPDGSNFTLKIRSTKLEDSAMYFCASSGEVDTEAFFGQGTRLTVV.

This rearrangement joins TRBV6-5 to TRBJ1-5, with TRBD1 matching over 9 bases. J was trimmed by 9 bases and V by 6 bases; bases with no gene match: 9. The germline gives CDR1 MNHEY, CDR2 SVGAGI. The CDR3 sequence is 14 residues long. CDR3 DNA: TGTGCCAGCAGAGGGGACAGGGTAACGGGGCCCCAGCATTTT. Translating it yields CASRGDRVTGPQHF.

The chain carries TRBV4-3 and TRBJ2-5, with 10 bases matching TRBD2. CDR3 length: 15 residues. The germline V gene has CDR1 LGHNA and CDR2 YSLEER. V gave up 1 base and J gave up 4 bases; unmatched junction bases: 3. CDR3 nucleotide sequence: TGCGCCAGCAGCCAAGGAGTAGCGGGAGGAGAGACCCAGTACTTC. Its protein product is CASSQGVAGGETQYF.

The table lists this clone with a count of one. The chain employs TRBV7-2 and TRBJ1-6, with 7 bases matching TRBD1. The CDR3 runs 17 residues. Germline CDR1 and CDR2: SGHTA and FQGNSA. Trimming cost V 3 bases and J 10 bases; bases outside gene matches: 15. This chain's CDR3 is CASSFAPQGSIRSPLHF. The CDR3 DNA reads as TGTGCCAGCAGCTTCGCGCCACAGGGGTCTATACGGTCACCCCTCCACTTT.

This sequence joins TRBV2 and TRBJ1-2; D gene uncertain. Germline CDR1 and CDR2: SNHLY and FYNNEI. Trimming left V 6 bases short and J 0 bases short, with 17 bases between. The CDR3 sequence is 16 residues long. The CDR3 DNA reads TGTGCCAGCAGGGAAAGACACCCGCTGGCTAACTATGGCTACACCTTC. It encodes CASRERHPLANYGYTF.

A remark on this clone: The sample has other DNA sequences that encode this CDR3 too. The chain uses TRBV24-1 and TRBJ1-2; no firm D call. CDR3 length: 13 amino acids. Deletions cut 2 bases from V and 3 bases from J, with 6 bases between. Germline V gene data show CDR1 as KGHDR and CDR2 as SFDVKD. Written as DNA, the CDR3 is TGTGCCACCAGTGATTGGGGAGACTATGGCTACACCTTC. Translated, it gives CATSDWGDYGYTF.